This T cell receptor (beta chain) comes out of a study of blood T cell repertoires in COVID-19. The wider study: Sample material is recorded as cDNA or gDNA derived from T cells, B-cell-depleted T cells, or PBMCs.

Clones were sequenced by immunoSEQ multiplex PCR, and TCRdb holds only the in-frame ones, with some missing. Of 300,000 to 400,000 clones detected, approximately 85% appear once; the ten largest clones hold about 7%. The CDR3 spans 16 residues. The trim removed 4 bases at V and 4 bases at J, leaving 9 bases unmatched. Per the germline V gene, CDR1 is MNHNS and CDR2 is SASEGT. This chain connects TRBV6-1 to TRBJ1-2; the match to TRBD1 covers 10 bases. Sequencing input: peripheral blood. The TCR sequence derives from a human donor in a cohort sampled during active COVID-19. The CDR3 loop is CASSARRDRGPYGYTF. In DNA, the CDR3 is TGTGCCAGCAGTGCTCGCCGGGACAGGGGCCCCTATGGCTACACCTTC.